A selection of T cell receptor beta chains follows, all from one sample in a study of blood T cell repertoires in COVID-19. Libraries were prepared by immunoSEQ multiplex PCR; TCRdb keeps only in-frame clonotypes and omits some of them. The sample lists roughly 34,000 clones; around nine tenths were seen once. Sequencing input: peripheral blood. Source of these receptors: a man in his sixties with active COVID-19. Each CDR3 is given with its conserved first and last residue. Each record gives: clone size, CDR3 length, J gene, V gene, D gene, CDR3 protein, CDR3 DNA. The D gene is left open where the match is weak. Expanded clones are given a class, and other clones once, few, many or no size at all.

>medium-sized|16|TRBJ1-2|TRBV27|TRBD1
CASSPLNYRGNYGYTF
TGTGCCAGCAGTCCGTTAAACTACAGGGGTAACTATGGCTACACCTTC
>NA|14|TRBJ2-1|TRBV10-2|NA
CASSLLVVVNEQFF
TGCGCCAGCAGTCTACTAGTTGTTGTTAATGAGCAGTTCTTC
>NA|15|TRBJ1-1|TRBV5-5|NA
CASSHPWGGNTEAFF
TGTGCCAGCAGCCACCCGTGGGGAGGGAACACTGAAGCTTTCTTT
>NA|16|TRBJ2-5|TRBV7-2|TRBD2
CASSLGSAGAGETQYF
TGTGCCAGCAGCTTAGGCTCAGCGGGAGCGGGAGAGACCCAGTACTTC
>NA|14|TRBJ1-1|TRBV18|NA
CASSLQTDNTEAFF
TGTGCCAGCTCACTTCAGACAGATAACACTGAAGCTTTCTTT
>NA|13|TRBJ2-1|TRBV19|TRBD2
CASSRTSGSLQVF
TGTGCCAGTAGTCGGACTAGCGGGAGCCTTCAGGTCTTC
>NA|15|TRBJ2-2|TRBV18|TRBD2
CASSPTSGRTGELFF
TGTGCCAGCTCACCGACTAGCGGGAGAACCGGGGAGCTGTTTTTT
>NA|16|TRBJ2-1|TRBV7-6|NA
CASSPKTRGRTDEQFF
TGTGCCAGCAGCCCAAAGACCAGGGGAAGAACGGATGAGCAGTTCTTC
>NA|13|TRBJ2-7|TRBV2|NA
CASSREKAYEQYF
TGTGCCAGCAGTAGGGAGAAGGCCTACGAGCAGTACTTC
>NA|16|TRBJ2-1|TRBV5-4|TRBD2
CASRLPSGRPYNEQFF
TGTGCCAGCAGACTCCCAAGCGGGAGGCCCTACAATGAGCAGTTCTTC
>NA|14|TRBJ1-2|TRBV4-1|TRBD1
CATRSAGGADGYTF
TGCGCCACCCGGTCGGCAGGGGGCGCGGATGGCTACACCTTC
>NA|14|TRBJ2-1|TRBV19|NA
CASIASGTYNEQFF
TGTGCCAGTATAGCGTCCGGGACCTACAATGAGCAGTTCTTC
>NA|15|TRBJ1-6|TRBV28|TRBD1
CASSLLDRQDSPLHF
TGTGCCAGCAGTCTACTGGACAGGCAGGATTCACCCCTCCACTTT
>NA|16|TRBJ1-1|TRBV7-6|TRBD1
CASSLGWGQLNTEAFF
TGTGCCAGCAGCTTAGGGTGGGGACAGTTGAACACTGAAGCTTTCTTT
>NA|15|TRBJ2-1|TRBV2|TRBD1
CASSEEGQAYNEQFF
TGTGCCAGCAGTGAAGAGGGACAGGCCTACAATGAGCAGTTCTTC
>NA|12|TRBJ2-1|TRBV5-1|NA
CASSLLYNEQFF
TGCGCCAGCAGCTTGCTATACAATGAGCAGTTCTTC
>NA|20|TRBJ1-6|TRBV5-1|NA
CASSFQGLADWSSYNSPLHF
TGCGCCAGCAGCTTTCAGGGTTTGGCCGACTGGAGCTCCTATAATTCACCCCTCCACTTT
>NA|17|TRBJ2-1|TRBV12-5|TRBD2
CASGLGLLAGGPDEQFF
TGTGCTAGTGGTTTGGGACTACTAGCGGGAGGGCCCGATGAGCAGTTCTTC
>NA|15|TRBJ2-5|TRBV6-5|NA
CASNHRARGQETQYF
TGTGCCAGCAACCACAGGGCCAGGGGCCAAGAGACCCAGTACTTC
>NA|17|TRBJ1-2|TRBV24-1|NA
CATSDASGHETGQGYTF
TGTGCCACCAGTGATGCCTCAGGACATGAAACAGGTCAGGGCTACACCTTC
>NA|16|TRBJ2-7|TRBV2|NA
CASSRRLVANPYEQYF
TGTGCCAGCAGTAGACGACTAGTAGCGAATCCCTACGAGCAGTACTTC
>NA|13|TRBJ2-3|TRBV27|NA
CASSLGSQDTQYF
TGTGCCAGCAGTTTAGGGAGTCAAGATACGCAGTATTTT
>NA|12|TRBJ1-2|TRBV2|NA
CASSRVEEGYTF
TGTGCCAGCTCCAGGGTTGAAGAGGGCTACACCTTC
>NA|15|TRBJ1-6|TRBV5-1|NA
CASSLEGSNNSPLHF
TGCGCCAGCAGCTTGGAGGGGTCCAATAATTCACCCCTCCACTTT
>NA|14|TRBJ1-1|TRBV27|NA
CASRPGPLNTEAFF
TGTGCCAGCAGACCTGGGCCATTGAACACTGAAGCTTTCTTT
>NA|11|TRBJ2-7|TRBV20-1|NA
CSAPRGSEQYF
TGCAGTGCTCCTAGAGGGTCGGAGCAGTACTTC
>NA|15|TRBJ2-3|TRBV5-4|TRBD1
CASSFGQGGADTQYF
TGTGCCAGCAGCTTTGGACAGGGCGGGGCAGATACGCAGTATTTT
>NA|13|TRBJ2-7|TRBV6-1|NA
CASSEVPAYEQYF
TGTGCCAGCAGTGAAGTCCCAGCCTACGAGCAGTACTTC